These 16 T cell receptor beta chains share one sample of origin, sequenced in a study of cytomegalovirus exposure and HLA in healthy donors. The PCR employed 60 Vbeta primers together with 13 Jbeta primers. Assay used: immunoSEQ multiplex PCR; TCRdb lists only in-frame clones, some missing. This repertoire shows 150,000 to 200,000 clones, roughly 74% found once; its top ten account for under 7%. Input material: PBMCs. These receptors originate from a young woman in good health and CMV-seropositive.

The CDR3 reads CASCQGAAISEQFF. The CDR3 nucleotides read TGTGCCAGCTGTCAGGGGGCAGCTATCAGTGAGCAGTTCTTC. This chain connects TRBV13 to TRBJ2-1; TRBD1 aligns across 8 bases. V lost 8 bases and J lost 9; bases outside the gene matches: 12. The CDR3 consists of 14 residues. The germline V gene has CDR1 PRHDT and CDR2 FYEKMQ (reference sequence). The variable domain in full, with the rest retrieved from reference TRBV13 and TRBJ2-1, is AAGVIQSPRHLIKEKRETATLKCYPIPRHDTVYWYQQGPGQDPQFLISFYEKMQSDKGSIPDRFSAQQFSDYHSELNMSSLELGDSALYFCASCQGAAISEQFFGPGTRLTVL.

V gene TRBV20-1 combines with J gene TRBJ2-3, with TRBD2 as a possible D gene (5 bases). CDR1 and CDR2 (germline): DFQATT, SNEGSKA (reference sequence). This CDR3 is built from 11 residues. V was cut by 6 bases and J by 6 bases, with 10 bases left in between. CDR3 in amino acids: CSAPGWDTQYF. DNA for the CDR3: TGCAGTGCCCCGGGGTGGGATACGCAGTATTTT.

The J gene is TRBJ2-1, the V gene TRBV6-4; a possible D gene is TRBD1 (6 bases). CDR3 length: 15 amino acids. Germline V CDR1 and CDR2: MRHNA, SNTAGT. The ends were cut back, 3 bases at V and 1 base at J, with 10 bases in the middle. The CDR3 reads CASSELGGSYNEQFF. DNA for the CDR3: TGTGCCAGCAGTGAGCTAGGGGGATCCTACAATGAGCAGTTCTTC.

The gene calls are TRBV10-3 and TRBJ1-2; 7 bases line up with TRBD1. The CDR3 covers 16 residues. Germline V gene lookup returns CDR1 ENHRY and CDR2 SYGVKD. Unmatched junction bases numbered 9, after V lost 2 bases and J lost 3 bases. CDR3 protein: CAISEGPGGAYYGYTF. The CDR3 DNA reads TGTGCCATCAGTGAGGGTCCAGGGGGTGCCTACTATGGCTACACCTTC.

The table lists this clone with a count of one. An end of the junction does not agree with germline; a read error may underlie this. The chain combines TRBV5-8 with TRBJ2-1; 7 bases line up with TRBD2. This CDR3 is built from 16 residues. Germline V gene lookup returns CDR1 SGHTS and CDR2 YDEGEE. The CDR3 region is CASSLAGGGAYNEQFF. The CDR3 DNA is TGTGCCAGCAGTTTGGCTGGTGGGGGGGCCTACAATGAGCAGTTCTTC.

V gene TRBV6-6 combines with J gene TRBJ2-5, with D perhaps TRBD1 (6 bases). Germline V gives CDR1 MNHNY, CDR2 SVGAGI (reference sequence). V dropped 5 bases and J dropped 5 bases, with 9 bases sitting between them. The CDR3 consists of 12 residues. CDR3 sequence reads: CASSTGPETQYF. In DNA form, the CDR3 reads TGTGCCAGCAGTACAGGGCCGGAGACCCAGTACTTC.

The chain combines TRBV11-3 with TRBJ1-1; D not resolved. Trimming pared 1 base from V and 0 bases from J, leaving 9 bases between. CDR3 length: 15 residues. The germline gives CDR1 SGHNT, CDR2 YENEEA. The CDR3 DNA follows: TGTGCCAGCAGCTTAGGAGGCAGTTTGAACACTGAAGCTTTCTTT. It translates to CASSLGGSLNTEAFF.

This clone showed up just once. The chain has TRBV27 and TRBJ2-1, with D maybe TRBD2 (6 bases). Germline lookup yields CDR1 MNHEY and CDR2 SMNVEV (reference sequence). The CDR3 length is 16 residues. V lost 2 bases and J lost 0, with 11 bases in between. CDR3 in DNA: TGTGCCAGCAGTTTAGGGACTTCCCTCTCCTACAATGAGCAGTTCTTC. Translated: CASSLGTSLSYNEQFF.

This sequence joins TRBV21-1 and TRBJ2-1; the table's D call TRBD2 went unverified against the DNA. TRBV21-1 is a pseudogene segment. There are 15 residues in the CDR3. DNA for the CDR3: TGTGCCAGTCTTTCCGAGCGGGGGGGCTTAAATGAGCAGTTCTTC. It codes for CASLSERGGLNEQFF.

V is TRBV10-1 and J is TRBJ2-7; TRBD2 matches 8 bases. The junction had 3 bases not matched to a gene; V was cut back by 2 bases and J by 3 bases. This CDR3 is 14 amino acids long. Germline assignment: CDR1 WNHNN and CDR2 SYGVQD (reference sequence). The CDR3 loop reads CASSESGSLYEQYF. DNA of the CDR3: TGCGCCAGCAGTGAGAGCGGGAGTCTCTACGAGCAGTACTTC.

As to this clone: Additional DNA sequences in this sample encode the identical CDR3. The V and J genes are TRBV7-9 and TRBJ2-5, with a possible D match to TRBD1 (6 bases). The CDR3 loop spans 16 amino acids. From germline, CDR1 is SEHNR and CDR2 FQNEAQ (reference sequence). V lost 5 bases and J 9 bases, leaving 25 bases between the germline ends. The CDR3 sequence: CASSLPPGAIPRAQYF. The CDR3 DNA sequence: TGTGCCAGCAGCCTGCCCCCAGGGGCCATCCCGAGGGCCCAGTACTTC.

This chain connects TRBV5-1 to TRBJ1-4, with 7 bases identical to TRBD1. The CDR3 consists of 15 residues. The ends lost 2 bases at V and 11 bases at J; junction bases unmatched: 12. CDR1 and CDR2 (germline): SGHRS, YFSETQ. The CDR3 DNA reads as TGCGCCAGCAGCTTACAGGGGCCCCGGGGTGTGAAACTGTTTTTT. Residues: CASSLQGPRGVKLFF.

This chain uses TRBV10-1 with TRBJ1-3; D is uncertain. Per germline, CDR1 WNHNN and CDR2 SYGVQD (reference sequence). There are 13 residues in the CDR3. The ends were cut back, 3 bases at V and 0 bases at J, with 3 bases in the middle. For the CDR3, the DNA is TGCGCCAGCAGTGATCTCTCTGGAAACACCATATATTTT. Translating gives CASSDLSGNTIYF.

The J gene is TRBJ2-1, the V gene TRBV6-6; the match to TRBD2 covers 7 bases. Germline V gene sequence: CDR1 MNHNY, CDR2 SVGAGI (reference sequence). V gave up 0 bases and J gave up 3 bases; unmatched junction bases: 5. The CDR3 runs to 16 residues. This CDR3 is CASSYSSGAGYNEQFF. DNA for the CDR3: TGTGCCAGCAGTTACTCGAGCGGGGCGGGCTACAATGAGCAGTTCTTC.

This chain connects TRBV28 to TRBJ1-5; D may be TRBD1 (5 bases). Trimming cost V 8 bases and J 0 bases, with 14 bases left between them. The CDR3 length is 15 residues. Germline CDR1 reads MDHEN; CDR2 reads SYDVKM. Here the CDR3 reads CASRLTEHSNQPQHF. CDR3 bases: TGTGCCAGCCGCTTGACAGAACATAGCAATCAGCCCCAGCATTTT.

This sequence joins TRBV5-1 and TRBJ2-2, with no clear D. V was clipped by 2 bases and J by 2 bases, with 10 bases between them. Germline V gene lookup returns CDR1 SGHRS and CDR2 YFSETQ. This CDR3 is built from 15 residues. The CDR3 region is CASSFLQTNTGELFF. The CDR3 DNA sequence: TGCGCCAGCAGCTTCCTTCAGACTAACACCGGGGAGCTGTTTTTT.